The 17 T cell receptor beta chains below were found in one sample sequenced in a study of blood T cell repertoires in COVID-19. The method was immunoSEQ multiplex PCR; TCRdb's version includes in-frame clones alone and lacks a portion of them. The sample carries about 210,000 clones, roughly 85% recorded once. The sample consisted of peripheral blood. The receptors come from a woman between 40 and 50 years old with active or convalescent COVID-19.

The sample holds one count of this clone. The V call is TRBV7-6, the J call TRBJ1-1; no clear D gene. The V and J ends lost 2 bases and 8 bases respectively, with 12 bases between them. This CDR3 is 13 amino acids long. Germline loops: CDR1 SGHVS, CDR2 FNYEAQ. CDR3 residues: CASSLSWRGEAFF. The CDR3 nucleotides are TGTGCCAGCAGCTTAAGCTGGAGAGGGGAAGCTTTCTTT.

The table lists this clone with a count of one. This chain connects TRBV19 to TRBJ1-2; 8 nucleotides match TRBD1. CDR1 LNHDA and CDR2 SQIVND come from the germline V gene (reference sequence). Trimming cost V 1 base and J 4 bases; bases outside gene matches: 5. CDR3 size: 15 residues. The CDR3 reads CASSIGTGPRYGYTF. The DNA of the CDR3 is TGTGCCAGTAGTATAGGGACAGGGCCCCGCTATGGCTACACCTTC.

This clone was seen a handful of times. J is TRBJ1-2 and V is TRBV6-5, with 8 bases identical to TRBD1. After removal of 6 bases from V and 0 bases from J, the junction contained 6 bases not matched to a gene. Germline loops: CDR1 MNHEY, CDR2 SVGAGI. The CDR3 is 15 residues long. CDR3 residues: CASSSPGGSNYGYTF. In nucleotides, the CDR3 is TGTGCCAGCAGCTCGCCAGGGGGCTCTAACTATGGCTACACCTTC.

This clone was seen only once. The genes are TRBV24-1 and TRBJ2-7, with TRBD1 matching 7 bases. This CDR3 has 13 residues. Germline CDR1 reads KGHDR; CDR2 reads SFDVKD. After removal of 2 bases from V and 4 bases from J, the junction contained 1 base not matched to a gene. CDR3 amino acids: CATSDWGQYEQYF. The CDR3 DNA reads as TGTGCCACCAGTGATTGGGGACAGTACGAGCAGTACTTC.

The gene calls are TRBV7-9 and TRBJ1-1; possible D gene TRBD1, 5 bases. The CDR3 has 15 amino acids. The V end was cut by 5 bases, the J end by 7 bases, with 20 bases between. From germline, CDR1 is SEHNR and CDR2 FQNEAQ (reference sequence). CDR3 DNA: TGTGCCAGCAGCCCTACGGGCGGCGGGGCGAGTGAAGCTTTCTTT. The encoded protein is CASSPTGGGASEAFF.

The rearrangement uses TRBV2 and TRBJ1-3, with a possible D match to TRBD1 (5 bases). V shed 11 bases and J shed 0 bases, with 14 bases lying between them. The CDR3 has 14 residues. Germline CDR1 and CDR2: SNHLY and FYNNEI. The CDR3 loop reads CAGRGISSGNTIYF. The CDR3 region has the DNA TGTGCCGGACGGGGGATCAGCTCTGGAAACACCATATATTTT.

For the CDR3, the DNA is TGTGCCAGCAGTCGACAGGGGATCAATCAGCCCCAGCATTTT. Translation: CASSRQGINQPQHF. V usage is TRBV28 and J usage is TRBJ1-5, with TRBD1 matching over 8 bases. V shed 5 bases, J shed 3 bases, and the junction held 3 bases outside the gene matches. The CDR3 loop spans 14 amino acids. Germline CDR1 MDHEN, CDR2 SYDVKM.

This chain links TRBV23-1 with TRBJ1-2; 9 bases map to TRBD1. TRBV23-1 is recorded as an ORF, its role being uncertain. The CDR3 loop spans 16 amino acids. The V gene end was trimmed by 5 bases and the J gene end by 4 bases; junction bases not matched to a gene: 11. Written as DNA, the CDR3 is TGCGCCAGCAGTAATGGTAGACAGGGGGGATTCTATGGCTACACCTTC. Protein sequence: CASSNGRQGGFYGYTF.

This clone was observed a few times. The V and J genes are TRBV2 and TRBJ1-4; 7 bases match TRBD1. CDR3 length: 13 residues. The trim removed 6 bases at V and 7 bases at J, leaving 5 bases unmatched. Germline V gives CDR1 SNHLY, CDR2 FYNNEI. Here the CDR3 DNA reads TGTGCCAGCAGGGGGACAGCGGGTGAAAAACTGTTTTTT. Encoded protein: CASRGTAGEKLFF.

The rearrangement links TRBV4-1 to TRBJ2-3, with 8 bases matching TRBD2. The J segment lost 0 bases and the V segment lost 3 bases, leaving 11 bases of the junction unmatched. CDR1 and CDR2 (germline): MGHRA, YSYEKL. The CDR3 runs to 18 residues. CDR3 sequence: CASSHVMSGSASTDTQYF. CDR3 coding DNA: TGCGCCAGCAGCCATGTCATGAGCGGGAGTGCTAGCACAGATACGCAGTATTTT.

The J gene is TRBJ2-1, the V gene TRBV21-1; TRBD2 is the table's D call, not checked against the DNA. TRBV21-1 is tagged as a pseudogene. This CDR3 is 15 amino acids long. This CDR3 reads CASSKGESSYNEQFF. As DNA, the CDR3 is TGTGCCAGCAGCAAAGGGGAGAGCTCCTACAATGAGCAGTTCTTC.

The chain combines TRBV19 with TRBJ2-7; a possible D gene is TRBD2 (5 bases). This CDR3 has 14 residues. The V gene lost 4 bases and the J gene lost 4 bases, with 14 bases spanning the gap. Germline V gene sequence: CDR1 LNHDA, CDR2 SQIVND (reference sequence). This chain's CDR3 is CASSSQVGRYEQYF. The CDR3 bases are TGTGCCAGTAGTAGCCAGGTAGGGAGATACGAGCAGTACTTC.

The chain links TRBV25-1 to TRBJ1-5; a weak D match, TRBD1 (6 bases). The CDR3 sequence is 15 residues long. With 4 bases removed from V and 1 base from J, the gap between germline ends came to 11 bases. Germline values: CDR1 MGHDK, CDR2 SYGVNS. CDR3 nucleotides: TGTGCCAGCAGTGGGGGGCCGGCGAGCAATCAGCCCCAGCATTTT. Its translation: CASSGGPASNQPQHF.

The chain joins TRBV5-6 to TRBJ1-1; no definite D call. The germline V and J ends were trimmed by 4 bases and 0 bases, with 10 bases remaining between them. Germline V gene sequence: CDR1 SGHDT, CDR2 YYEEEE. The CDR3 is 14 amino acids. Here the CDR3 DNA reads TGTGCCAGCAGCCCTGGACTGATGAACACTGAAGCTTTCTTT. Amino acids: CASSPGLMNTEAFF.

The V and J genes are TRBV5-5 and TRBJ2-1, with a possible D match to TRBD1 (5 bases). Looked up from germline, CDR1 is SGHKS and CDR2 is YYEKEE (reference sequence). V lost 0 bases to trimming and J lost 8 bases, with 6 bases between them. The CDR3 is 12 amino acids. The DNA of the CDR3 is TGTGCCAGCAGCTTGGTCAGGGATGAGCAGTTCTTC. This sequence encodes CASSLVRDEQFF.

The CDR3 bases are TGTGCCATCACAGTCTCACAGGGGACTGGAAACACCATATATTTT. Amino acids: CAITVSQGTGNTIYF. This sequence joins TRBV6-5 and TRBJ1-3; 7 nucleotides agree with TRBD1. V lost 10 bases and J lost 2; bases outside the gene matches: 11. There are 15 residues in the CDR3. Looked up from germline, CDR1 is MNHEY and CDR2 is SVGAGI.

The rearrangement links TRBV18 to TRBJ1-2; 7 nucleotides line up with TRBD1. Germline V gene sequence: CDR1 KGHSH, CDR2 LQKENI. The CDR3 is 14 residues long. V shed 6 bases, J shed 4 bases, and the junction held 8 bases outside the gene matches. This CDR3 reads CASSRDSPVYGYTF. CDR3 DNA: TGTGCCAGCTCTCGGGACAGTCCCGTCTATGGCTACACCTTC.